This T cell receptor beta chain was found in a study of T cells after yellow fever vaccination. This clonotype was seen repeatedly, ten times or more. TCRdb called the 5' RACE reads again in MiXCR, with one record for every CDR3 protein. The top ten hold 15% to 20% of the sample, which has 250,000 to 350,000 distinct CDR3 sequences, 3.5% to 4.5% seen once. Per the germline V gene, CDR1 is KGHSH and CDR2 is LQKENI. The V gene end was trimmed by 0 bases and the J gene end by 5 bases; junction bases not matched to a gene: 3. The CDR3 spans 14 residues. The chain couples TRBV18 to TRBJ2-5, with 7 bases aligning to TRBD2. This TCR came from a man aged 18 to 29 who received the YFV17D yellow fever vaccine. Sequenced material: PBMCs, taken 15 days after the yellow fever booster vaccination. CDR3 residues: CASSPPGGIETQYF. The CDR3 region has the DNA TGTGCCAGCTCACCACCGGGGGGGATTGAGACCCAGTACTTC.